Listed below are T cell receptor beta chains from one sample, sequenced in a study of beta chain features in type 1 diabetes. Produced via immunoSEQ multiplex PCR; TCRdb's table is partial and in-frame only. The sample yields roughly 500,000 clones, approximately 31% seen once. Sample: naive CD4+ T cells from blood. The receptors originated from a man younger than 35 in good health. Each CDR3 is given with its conserved first and last residue. D genes are given only for firm matches. Size is omitted from some rows. Given values are once, few, many or a class for expanded clones.

j_call,d_call,clone_size,v_call,cdr3_aa,cdr3_nt
TRBJ1-4,TRBD1,NA,TRBV30,CAWPEGATNEKLFF,TGTGCCTGGCCCGAGGGGGCCACTAATGAAAAACTGTTTTTT
TRBJ2-5,NA,NA,TRBV14,CASSQDGRAAETQYF,TGTGCCAGCAGCCAAGATGGCAGGGCCGCAGAGACCCAGTACTTC
TRBJ2-5,NA,NA,TRBV5-1,CASSVDSYQETQYF,TGCGCCAGCAGCGTGGACAGCTACCAAGAGACCCAGTACTTC
TRBJ1-2,NA,few,TRBV30,CAWGHKMYGYTF,TGTGCCTGGGGTCATAAGATGTATGGCTACACCTTC
TRBJ1-5,NA,once,TRBV30,CAWSVNREQPQHF,TGTGCCTGGAGTGTAAACCGCGAACAGCCCCAGCATTTT
TRBJ2-4,NA,NA,TRBV19,CASAQQGSGNIQYF,TGTGCCAGCGCTCAACAGGGATCTGGAAACATTCAGTACTTC
TRBJ2-1,TRBD2,few,TRBV7-9,CASSPRASGSDEQFF,TGTGCCAGCAGCCCACGGGCTAGCGGGAGCGATGAGCAGTTCTTC
TRBJ2-1,NA,NA,TRBV30,CAWRPKDSYNEQFF,TGTGCCTGGCGCCCGAAGGACTCCTACAATGAGCAGTTCTTC
TRBJ2-2,NA,NA,TRBV7-2,CASSLDRYTGELFF,TGTGCCAGCAGCTTAGACCGATACACCGGGGAGCTGTTTTTT
TRBJ1-5,TRBD1,NA,TRBV6-1,CASSEAGTAYQPQHF,TGTGCCAGCAGTGAAGCGGGGACAGCCTATCAGCCCCAGCATTTT
TRBJ2-7,NA,NA,TRBV5-4,CASSYSRDRTYEQYF,TGTGCCAGCAGCTACAGCCGGGACCGGACCTACGAGCAGTACTTC
TRBJ2-3,TRBD2,NA,TRBV7-2,CASSRTSGNKDTQYF,TGTGCCAGCAGCCGGACTAGCGGGAATAAAGATACGCAGTATTTT
TRBJ1-5,TRBD1,NA,TRBV7-9,CASSLADRSQPQHF,TGTGCCAGCAGCTTAGCGGACAGGTCCCAGCCCCAGCATTTT
TRBJ2-7,NA,few,TRBV28,CASRSSLGGAYEQYF,TGTGCCAGCAGGTCGAGCCTAGGGGGTGCCTACGAGCAGTACTTC
TRBJ2-1,TRBD2,NA,TRBV15,CATSRDMSGGNNEQFF,TGTGCCACCAGCAGAGATATGAGCGGGGGGAACAATGAGCAGTTCTTC
TRBJ2-7,TRBD1,NA,TRBV30,CALVPGTGPYEQYF,TGTGCGTTAGTCCCGGGGACAGGCCCCTACGAGCAGTACTTC
TRBJ2-7,TRBD2,NA,TRBV7-6,CASSLTGGLPHEQYF,TGTGCCAGCAGCTTGACGGGAGGCCTTCCCCACGAGCAGTACTTC
TRBJ1-5,TRBD1,NA,TRBV25-1,CASSVTGEGQPQHF,TGTGCCAGCAGTGTGACAGGGGAGGGACAGCCCCAGCATTTT
TRBJ2-5,NA,NA,TRBV13,CASSGQETQYF,TGTGCCAGCAGCGGACAAGAGACCCAGTACTTC
TRBJ1-1,TRBD1,NA,TRBV29-1,CSALEAQGARAFF,TGCAGCGCCCTGGAGGCACAGGGGGCGAGAGCTTTCTTT
TRBJ1-5,NA,NA,TRBV30,CAWSRRGRQPQHF,TGTGCCTGGAGTAGGAGGGGCAGGCAGCCCCAGCATTTT
TRBJ2-5,NA,NA,TRBV30,CAWSVRGETQYF,TGTGCCTGGAGTGTTCGCGGAGAGACCCAGTACTTC
TRBJ1-5,NA,NA,TRBV14,CASSHVRRDHQPQHF,TGTGCCAGCAGCCACGTGCGCAGGGACCATCAGCCCCAGCATTTT
TRBJ2-1,NA,NA,TRBV9,CASSVVGLGEQFF,TGTGCCAGCAGCGTAGTTGGATTGGGTGAGCAGTTCTTC
TRBJ2-1,TRBD2,NA,TRBV30,CAWSLVRLASSSYNEQFF,TGTGCCTGGAGTTTGGTCCGACTAGCGTCAAGCTCCTACAATGAGCAGTTCTTC
TRBJ2-1,TRBD1,NA,TRBV30,CAWSLNPPGQGEQFF,TGTGCCTGGAGCTTGAATCCCCCGGGACAGGGCGAGCAGTTCTTC
TRBJ2-1,TRBD2,NA,TRBV25-1,CASSEPSGIGGNEQFF,TGTGCCAGCAGTGAACCTAGCGGGATTGGGGGGAATGAGCAGTTCTTC
TRBJ1-5,TRBD1,NA,TRBV28,CASSPQTGTVYQPQHF,TGTGCCAGCAGTCCTCAGACAGGGACGGTCTATCAGCCCCAGCATTTT
TRBJ2-3,NA,NA,TRBV30,CAWSATSSTDTQYF,TGTGCCTGGAGTGCTACTAGCAGCACAGATACGCAGTATTTT
TRBJ2-5,TRBD1,few,TRBV27,CASSLGDRGGETQYF,TGTGCCAGCAGTTTAGGGGACAGGGGCGGGGAGACCCAGTACTTC
TRBJ2-7,NA,NA,TRBV2,CASSVGLSYEQYF,TGTGCCAGCAGTGTAGGATTATCCTACGAGCAGTACTTC
TRBJ2-1,TRBD2,NA,TRBV18,CASSGTSGSGNEQFF,TGTGCCAGCTCAGGGACTAGCGGGAGTGGGAATGAGCAGTTCTTC
TRBJ2-5,TRBD2,NA,TRBV5-1,CASSREGQETQYF,TGCGCCAGCAGCAGGGAGGGACAAGAGACCCAGTACTTC
TRBJ2-6,NA,few,TRBV19,CASSTRGLGANVLTF,TGTGCCAGTAGTACCAGGGGACTAGGGGCCAACGTCCTGACTTTC
TRBJ2-1,TRBD2,few,TRBV5-4,CASSLGLAENEQFF,TGTGCCAGCAGCTTGGGACTAGCTGAAAATGAGCAGTTCTTC
TRBJ2-7,NA,few,TRBV21-1,CASSKAAGASYEQYF,TGTGCCAGCAGCAAAGCGGCAGGGGCTTCCTACGAGCAGTACTTC
TRBJ2-7,NA,NA,TRBV4-3,CASSQEFGSEQYF,TGCGCCAGCAGCCAAGAATTTGGATCCGAGCAGTACTTC
TRBJ2-2,NA,NA,TRBV15,CATSRAYGELFF,TGTGCCACCAGCAGAGCTTATGGGGAGCTGTTTTTT
TRBJ2-7,TRBD2,few,TRBV5-1,CASSRTSLNLEQYF,TGCGCCAGCAGCCGGACTAGCCTCAACCTAGAGCAGTACTTC
TRBJ2-7,TRBD2,NA,TRBV6-5,CASSLLAGGGYEQYF,TGTGCCAGCAGCCTACTAGCGGGAGGGGGCTACGAGCAGTACTTC
TRBJ2-4,NA,NA,TRBV28,CASSATFLAKNIQYF,TGTGCCAGCAGTGCTACCTTTCTAGCCAAAAACATTCAGTACTTC
TRBJ2-1,NA,NA,TRBV7-2,CASSIERLPYNEQFF,TGTGCCAGCAGTATTGAGCGGCTTCCCTACAATGAGCAGTTCTTC
TRBJ2-7,NA,NA,TRBV5-1,CASSFREYSYEQYF,TGCGCCAGCAGCTTTAGGGAGTACTCCTACGAGCAGTACTTC
TRBJ2-5,TRBD2,NA,TRBV2,CASGGVTSGYQETQYF,TGTGCCAGCGGGGGAGTAACTAGCGGATACCAAGAGACCCAGTACTTC
TRBJ2-1,NA,NA,TRBV27,CASSRQGAGNEQFF,TGTGCCAGCAGTCGCCAGGGCGCGGGGAATGAGCAGTTCTTC
TRBJ2-3,TRBD2,NA,TRBV5-6,CASSSSGRAADTQYF,TGTGCCAGCAGCTCTAGCGGGAGGGCCGCAGATACGCAGTATTTT
TRBJ2-5,NA,NA,TRBV7-2,CASSLRDWEETQYF,TGTGCCAGCAGCTTACGGGACTGGGAAGAGACCCAGTACTTC
TRBJ2-7,NA,few,TRBV7-2,CASSSTGGIYEQYF,TGTGCCAGCAGCTCCACGGGCGGTATCTACGAGCAGTACTTC